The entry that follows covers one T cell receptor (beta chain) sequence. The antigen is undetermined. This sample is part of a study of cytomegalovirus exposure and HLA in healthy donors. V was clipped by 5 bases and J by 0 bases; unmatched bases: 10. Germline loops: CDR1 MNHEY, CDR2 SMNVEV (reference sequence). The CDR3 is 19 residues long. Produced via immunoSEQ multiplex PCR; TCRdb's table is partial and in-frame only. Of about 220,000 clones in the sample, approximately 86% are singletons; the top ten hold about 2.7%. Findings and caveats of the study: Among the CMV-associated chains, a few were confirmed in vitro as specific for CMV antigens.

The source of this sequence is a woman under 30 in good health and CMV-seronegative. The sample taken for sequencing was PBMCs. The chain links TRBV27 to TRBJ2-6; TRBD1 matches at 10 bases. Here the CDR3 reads CASSIRGQGVTSGANVLTF. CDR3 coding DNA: TGTGCCAGCAGTATCCGTGGACAGGGGGTAACCTCTGGGGCCAACGTCCTGACTTTC. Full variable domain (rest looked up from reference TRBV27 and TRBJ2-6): EAQVTQNPRYLITVTGKKLTVTCSQNMNHEYMSWYRQDPGLGLRQIYYSMNVEVTDKGDVPEGYKVSRKEKRNFPLILESPSPNQTSLYFCASSIRGQGVTSGANVLTFGAGSRLTVL.